This TCR beta chain was observed in a study of T cell changes during pregnancy in multiple sclerosis. The assay was immunoSEQ multiplex PCR, and TCRdb's table has in-frame clones only and misses some. Found here are roughly 51,000 clones, 85% to 95% of them singletons; the top ten hold about 5.5%. V lost 2 bases and J lost 4, with 11 bases in between. This CDR3 is 15 amino acids long. Germline V CDR1 and CDR2: MRHNA, SNTAGT. The sample consisted of CD8+ T cells from peripheral blood mononuclear cells, taken before pregnancy. The genes are TRBV6-4 and TRBJ2-2, with D perhaps TRBD2 (6 bases). The clonotype comes from a female donor with multiple sclerosis, enrolled in a pregnancy study. Written as DNA, the CDR3 is TGTGCCAGCAGTGACGTGGGACTTAGCACCGGGGAGCTGTTTTTT. Translating gives CASSDVGLSTGELFF.